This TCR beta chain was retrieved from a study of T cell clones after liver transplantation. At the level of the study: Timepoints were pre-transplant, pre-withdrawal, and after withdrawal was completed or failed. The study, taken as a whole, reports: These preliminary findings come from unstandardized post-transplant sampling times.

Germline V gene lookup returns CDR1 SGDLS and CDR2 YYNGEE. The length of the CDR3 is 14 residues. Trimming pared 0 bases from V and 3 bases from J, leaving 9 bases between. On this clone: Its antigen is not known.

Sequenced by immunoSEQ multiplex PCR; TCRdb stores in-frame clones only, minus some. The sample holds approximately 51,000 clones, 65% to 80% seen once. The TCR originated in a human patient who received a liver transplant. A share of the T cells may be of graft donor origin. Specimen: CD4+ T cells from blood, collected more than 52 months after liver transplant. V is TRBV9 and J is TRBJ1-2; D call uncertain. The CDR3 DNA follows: TGTGCCAGCAGCGTAGGGGATGGGGACTATGGCTACACCTTC. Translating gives CASSVGDGDYGYTF.